Below, one TCR beta chain is given with its context. Its antigen remains unidentified. Per-base quality was not reported, and no clone a single base away is much larger than it. The Qiagen DNeasy kit was used to extract genomic DNA both from unsorted PBMCs and from the negatively selected CD4+ and CD8+ fractions. TCR beta CDR3 regions were amplified by immunoSEQ multiplex PCR using primers annealing to V and J segments. A synthetic immune receptor repertoire was used to minimize amplification bias, and any remaining bias was removed computationally after sequencing. In the paper's pipeline: Repertoire diversity was quantified as the Shannon entropy index using custom Python scripts. Unsorted, CD4+ and CD8+ repertoires were examined separately, except in combined analyses, for which CD4+ and CD8+ sequences were merged in silico. Clonal expansion was defined as at least a 2-fold frequency increase after treatment relative to C1D1, with a pseudocount of 0.5 for undetected baseline clones. Clones with 0 or 1 copy at C1D1 were defined as singleton clones, while clones with 2 or more copies were defined as non-singleton clones. Clones expanded in unsorted samples were annotated as CD4+, CD8+ or unknown by matching protein sequences in sorted samples from the same patient. Diversity changes from C1D1 to C4D1 were tested in paired samples using Wilcoxon tests. Here the immuneACCESS table is served through TCRdb, limited to in-frame sequences with V and J called. Missing clones are a known gap in these copies; in checked studies unresolved V genes cover under half, and the rest lacks a known reason. V, J and clone size were drawn from that table, and D and trimming were deduced from the DNA. This sample lists approximately 13,000 clones; roughly 92% were detected once. Approximately 22% of the sample is held by the ten biggest clonotypes.

The sample's time point label, in plain terms: cycle 1 day 1 (C1D1), immediately before nivolumab initiation. All trial patients had relapsed after autologous stem cell transplantation, with cohorts A, B and C differing in prior brentuximab vedotin exposure. A total of fewer than 65 patients with relapsed/refractory classical Hodgkin lymphoma made up the trial cohort, and each patient's best overall response was complete response, partial response or progressive disease. Single-agent nivolumab was administered to trial patients in the multi-cohort phase II CheckMate 205 trial. An independent review committee assessed best overall response by applying the 2007 International Working Group response criteria. Trial PBMCs were collected immediately before nivolumab initiation (C1D1) and during therapy at cycle 2 day 1 and cycle 4 day 1. Peripheral blood was collected in 8 mL Vacutainer Cell Preparation Tubes, from which PBMCs were isolated by centrifugation and then cryopreserved.

The data were obtained in a study of PD-1 blockade in classical Hodgkin lymphoma (dated by TCRdb to 2020 to 2022). Some background on the complete study: Nivolumab dosing was 3 mg/kg intravenously every 2 weeks, continuing until either disease progression or unacceptable toxicity. The study used TCR beta sequencing and CyTOF to define a peripheral blood immune signature of response to PD-1 blockade in classical Hodgkin lymphoma.

What the research found in general, with its limitations: CD4+ but not CD8+ TCR diversity rose significantly by C4D1 (p=0.0027 vs p=0.16), most apparent in complete responders (p=0.02). The study was restricted to a single clinical trial cohort, and the causes of repertoire differences, possibly disease activity or prior therapy, were left undefined. Baseline TCR diversity was reported as lower in newly diagnosed patients than in healthy donors, and lower still in relapsed/refractory patients. Trial patients with a complete response had baseline diversity similar to that of newly diagnosed patients, while partial responders and progressors had significantly lower diversity. Patients starting nivolumab less than 1 year after ASCT had lower diversity and were excluded from later analyses to avoid confounding by immune reconstitution.

The germline V gene (reference sequence) specifies LNHDA as CDR1 and SQIVND as CDR2. The CDR3 has 15 amino acids, counting the end cysteine and phenylalanine. Only CDR3 DNA remains: 45 bases, in frame from the first base. Trimming leaves V shorter by 4 bases and J shorter by 5 bases, with the junction holding 9 bases beyond the gene matches. The chain links TRBV19 with TRBJ2-5, and 8 junctional nucleotides match TRBD1. The sequencing used peripheral blood mononuclear cells (PBMCs), collected at baseline. The clonotype comes from a human donor with classical Hodgkin lymphoma. The CDR3 sequence is CASSNGQGGGETQYF. The nucleotide sequence reads as follows: TGTGCCAGTAGTAACGGACAGGGTGGAGGGGAGACCCAGTACTTC.